This T cell receptor (beta chain) was sequenced for a study of blood T cell repertoires in COVID-19. This CDR3 has 14 residues. Trimming pared 6 bases from V and 2 bases from J, leaving 11 bases between. Germline CDR1 reads LNHDA; CDR2 reads SQIVND (reference sequence). Produced via immunoSEQ multiplex PCR; TCRdb's table is partial and in-frame only. The top ten clones hold under 8.5% of a sample with more than 150,000 clones, more than 80% of them seen once. The sample comprised peripheral blood. The rearrangement uses TRBV19 and TRBJ1-5, with D unresolved. This clonotype was obtained from a human donor in a cohort sampled during active COVID-19. This CDR3 is CASRPGWGNQPQHF. The DNA of the CDR3 is TGTGCCAGTAGGCCCGGGTGGGGCAATCAGCCCCAGCATTTT.